Detailed here is one T cell receptor beta chain. What it binds is not known. Trimming took off 4 bases at V and 3 bases at J, with 9 bases between the two ends. CDR1 is SGHKS, CDR2 YYEKEE, per germline (reference sequence). The CDR3 covers 13 residues. Specimens obtained from alopecia areata patients comprised lesional scalp punch biopsies and peripheral blood. Once RNA had been extracted, it was reverse transcribed into cDNA to act as the sequencing template. Using immunoSEQ multiplex PCR, the repertoire was profiled, and TCRdb retains in-frame clones only, with some absent. The repertoire holds 150,000 or so clones, with over 70% as singletons. This sample is drawn from a study of CD8+ T cells in alopecia areata. Across the study: Oral tofacitinib (5 to 10 mg twice daily) was administered to treated patients. Tofacitinib therapy took 6 to 18 months; 6 months off drug came after. Findings of the study overall: Higher clonality than in normal scalp was seen in lesional scalp, especially alopecia totalis/universalis.

The chain has TRBV5-5 and TRBJ2-3; D is ambiguous. This material consisted of CD8+ T cells sorted from blood, taken at week 0. The source of this sequence is a human donor with alopecia areata. The CDR3 reads CASSTPTTDTQYF. CDR3 nucleotides: TGTGCCAGCAGCACCCCGACGACAGATACGCAGTATTTT.